Below, 11 T cell receptor beta chains from the same sample are listed, as sequenced in a study of blood T cell repertoires in COVID-19. Assay: immunoSEQ multiplex PCR; the TCRdb copy retains only in-frame clones and omits some. The data hold about 250,000 clones, with about nine tenths observed a single time. The sequencing sample was made of PBMCs or T cells enriched from blood (not recorded which). The receptors shown here come from a man aged 40-49 years who had recovered from COVID-19.

The rearrangement joins TRBV18 to TRBJ2-1; TRBD2 aligns across 10 bases. V trimming: 4 bases; J trimming: 0 bases; junction bases outside the gene matches: 6. Germline V gene lookup returns CDR1 KGHSH and CDR2 LQKENI. This CDR3 is 17 amino acids long. CDR3 loop: CASSLALAGISYNEQFF. In nucleotides, the CDR3 is TGTGCCAGCTCACTAGCACTAGCGGGAATCTCCTACAATGAGCAGTTCTTC.

The chain uses TRBV29-1 and TRBJ1-2; D might be TRBD1 (5 bases). Germline assignment: CDR1 SQVTM and CDR2 ANQGSEA. This CDR3 region has 15 residues. Trimming took 0 bases from V and 7 from J, leaving 18 bases between them. The CDR3 DNA is TGCAGCGTTGAAGATGGTACGGGGGGATCCGGTGGCTACACCTTC. Amino acid sequence: CSVEDGTGGSGGYTF.

This clone was seen a handful of times. V usage is TRBV5-1 and J usage is TRBJ1-1, with a tentative D call TRBD1 (6 bases). Between the trimmed V and J ends, which lost 0 bases and 8 bases, there was a span of 14 bases. The CDR3 length is 14 residues. CDR1 is SGHRS and CDR2 is YFSETQ in the germline V gene. The CDR3 spells CASSLDRAGSEAFF. CDR3 bases: TGCGCCAGCAGCTTGGACAGGGCTGGTTCCGAAGCTTTCTTT.

The chain combines TRBV4-3 with TRBJ2-2, with D possibly being TRBD1 (7 bases). Looked up from germline, CDR1 is LGHNA and CDR2 is YSLEER. The CDR3 is 21 amino acids. V was pared by 1 base and J by 5 bases, with 29 bases between. CDR3 DNA sequence: TGCGCCAGCAGCCAAGGAGGGGGGTTTGCGTTCGGGACAGAAATAACCGGGGAGCTGTTTTTT. Protein sequence: CASSQGGGFAFGTEITGELFF.

In nucleotides, the CDR3 is TGCGCCAGCAGCCAAGCAGGGGGTAGTCAGCCCCAGCATTTT. As protein: CASSQAGGSQPQHF. The rearrangement joins TRBV4-3 to TRBJ1-5; 7 nucleotides agree with TRBD1. The CDR3 loop spans 14 amino acids. The J segment lost 6 bases and the V segment lost 1 base, leaving 3 bases of the junction unmatched. CDR1 is LGHNA and CDR2 is YSLEER in the germline V gene.

CDR3 residues: CSARIRDEQYF. CDR3 coding DNA: TGCAGTGCTAGAATCCGGGACGAGCAGTACTTC. The rearrangement uses TRBV20-1 and TRBJ2-7; D not certain. Germline loops: CDR1 DFQATT, CDR2 SNEGSKA (reference sequence). The V end lost 2 bases, the J end lost 5 bases, and 7 bases lay between the germline ends. CDR3 length: 11 residues.

The gene calls are TRBV6-5 and TRBJ1-3, with 7 bases identical to TRBD1. The J segment lost 1 base and the V segment lost 0 bases, leaving 3 bases of the junction unmatched. The CDR3 covers 16 residues. Looked up from germline, CDR1 is MNHEY and CDR2 is SVGAGI. CDR3 sequence (DNA): TGTGCCAGCAGTTACTCAGGGGGCCTATCTGGAAACACCATATATTTT. Translating it yields CASSYSGGLSGNTIYF.

The genes are TRBV19 and TRBJ1-2; TRBD1 matches at 8 bases. Germline V CDR1 and CDR2: LNHDA, SQIVND (reference sequence). V lost 4 bases and J lost 4; bases outside the gene matches: 8. The CDR3 has 15 residues. CDR3 sequence reads: CASSTSGQGLYGYTF. As DNA, the CDR3 is TGTGCCAGTAGTACGTCAGGACAGGGCCTCTATGGCTACACCTTC.

The chain has TRBV9 and TRBJ2-5; 10 nucleotides align to TRBD2. Trimming cost V 0 bases and J 1 base; bases outside gene matches: 9. Germline V gene sequence: CDR1 SGDLS, CDR2 YYNGEE. This CDR3 comprises 18 residues. The CDR3 protein is CASSVVASGGPLQETQYF. Written as DNA, the CDR3 is TGTGCCAGCAGCGTAGTGGCTAGCGGGGGCCCCCTCCAAGAGACCCAGTACTTC.

In its sample, this clone was seen a few times. V gene TRBV18 combines with J gene TRBJ1-5; 8 bases fit TRBD1. This CDR3 region has 17 residues. V lost 3 bases to trimming and J lost 6 bases; unmatched junction nucleotides: 13. Germline-derived CDR1 and CDR2 are KGHSH and LQKENI. CDR3 in DNA: TGTGCCAGCTCACCTCTCGGGCCCGCGGACAGGGTTCAGCCCCAGCATTTT. Its protein is CASSPLGPADRVQPQHF.

This clone was counted a few times. J is TRBJ2-7 and V is TRBV12-3 or TRBV12-4, with D unresolved. Trimming pared 8 bases from V and 3 bases from J, leaving 14 bases between. The CDR3 loop spans 13 amino acids. In DNA, the CDR3 is TGTGCCAGCGGCGGAGTAGGTGGCTACGAGCAGTACTTC. It translates to CASGGVGGYEQYF.